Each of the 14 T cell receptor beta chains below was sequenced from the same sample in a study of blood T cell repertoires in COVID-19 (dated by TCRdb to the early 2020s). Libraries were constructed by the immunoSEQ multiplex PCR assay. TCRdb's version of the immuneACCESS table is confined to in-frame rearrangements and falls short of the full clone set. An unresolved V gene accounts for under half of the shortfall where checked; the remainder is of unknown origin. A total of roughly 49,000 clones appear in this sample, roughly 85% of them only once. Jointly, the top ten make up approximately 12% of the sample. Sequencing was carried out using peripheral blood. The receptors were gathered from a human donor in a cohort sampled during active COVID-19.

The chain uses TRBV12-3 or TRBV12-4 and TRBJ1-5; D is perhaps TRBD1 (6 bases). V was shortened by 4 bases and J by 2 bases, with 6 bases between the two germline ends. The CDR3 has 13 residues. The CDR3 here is CASSSGGNQPQHF. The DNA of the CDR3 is TGTGCCAGCAGTTCAGGGGGCAATCAGCCCCAGCATTTT.

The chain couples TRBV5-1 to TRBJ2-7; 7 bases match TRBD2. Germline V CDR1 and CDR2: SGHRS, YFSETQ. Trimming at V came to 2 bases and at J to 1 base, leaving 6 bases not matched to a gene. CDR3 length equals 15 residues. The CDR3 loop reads CASSFGEGSSYEQYF. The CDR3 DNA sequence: TGCGCCAGCAGCTTCGGGGAGGGTTCATCCTACGAGCAGTACTTC.

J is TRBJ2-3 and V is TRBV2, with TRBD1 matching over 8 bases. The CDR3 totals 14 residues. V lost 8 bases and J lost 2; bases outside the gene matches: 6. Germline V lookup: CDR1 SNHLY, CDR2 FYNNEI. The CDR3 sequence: CASDRGLLTDTQYF. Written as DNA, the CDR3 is TGTGCCAGCGACAGGGGCTTACTCACAGATACGCAGTATTTT.

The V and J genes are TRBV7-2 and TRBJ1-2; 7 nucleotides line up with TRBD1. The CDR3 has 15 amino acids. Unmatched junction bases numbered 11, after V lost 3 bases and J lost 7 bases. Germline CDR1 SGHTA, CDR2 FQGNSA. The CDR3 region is CASSFTLAGGLGYTF. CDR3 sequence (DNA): TGTGCCAGCAGCTTCACCCTGGCAGGGGGACTTGGCTACACCTTC.

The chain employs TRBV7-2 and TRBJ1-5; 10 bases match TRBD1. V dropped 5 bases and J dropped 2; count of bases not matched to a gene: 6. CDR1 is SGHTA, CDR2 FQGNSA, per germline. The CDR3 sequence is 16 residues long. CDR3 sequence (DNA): TGTGCCAGCAGCCCCTCTGGGACAGGGGGCAATCAGCCCCAGCATTTT. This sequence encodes CASSPSGTGGNQPQHF.

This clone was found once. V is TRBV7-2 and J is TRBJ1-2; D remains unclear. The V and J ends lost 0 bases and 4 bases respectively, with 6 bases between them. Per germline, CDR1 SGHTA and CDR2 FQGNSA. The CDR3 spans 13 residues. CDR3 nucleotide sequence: TGTGCCAGCAGCTTAGCAGAACTCTATGGCTACACCTTC. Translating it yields CASSLAELYGYTF.

The CDR3 loop reads CASSLDLLSGNTIYF. CDR3 coding DNA: TGTGCCAGCAGCTTGGACCTACTCTCTGGAAACACCATATATTTT. The V call is TRBV5-4, the J call TRBJ1-3; D remains ambiguous. V lost 0 bases and J 0 bases, leaving 7 bases between the germline ends. This CDR3 is built from 15 residues. Germline V lookup: CDR1 SGHNT, CDR2 YYREEE (reference sequence).

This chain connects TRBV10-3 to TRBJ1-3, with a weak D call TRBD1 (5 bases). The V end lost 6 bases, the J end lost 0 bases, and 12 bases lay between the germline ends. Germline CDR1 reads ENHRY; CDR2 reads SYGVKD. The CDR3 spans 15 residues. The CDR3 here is CAISPIQDSGNTIYF. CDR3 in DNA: TGTGCCATCAGCCCAATACAGGACTCTGGAAACACCATATATTTT.

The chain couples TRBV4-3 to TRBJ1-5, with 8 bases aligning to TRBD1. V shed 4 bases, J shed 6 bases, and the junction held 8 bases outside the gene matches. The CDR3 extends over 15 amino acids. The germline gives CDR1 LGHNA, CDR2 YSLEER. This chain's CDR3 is CASSPDRGAFQPQHF. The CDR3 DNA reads TGCGCCAGCAGCCCAGACAGGGGCGCCTTTCAGCCCCAGCATTTT.

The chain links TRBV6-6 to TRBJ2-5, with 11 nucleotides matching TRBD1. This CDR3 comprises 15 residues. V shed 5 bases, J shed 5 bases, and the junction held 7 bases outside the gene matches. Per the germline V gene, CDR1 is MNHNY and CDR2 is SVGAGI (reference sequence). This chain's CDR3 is CASSPGTGGRETQYF. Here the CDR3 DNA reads TGTGCCAGCAGTCCCGGGACAGGGGGTCGGGAGACCCAGTACTTC.

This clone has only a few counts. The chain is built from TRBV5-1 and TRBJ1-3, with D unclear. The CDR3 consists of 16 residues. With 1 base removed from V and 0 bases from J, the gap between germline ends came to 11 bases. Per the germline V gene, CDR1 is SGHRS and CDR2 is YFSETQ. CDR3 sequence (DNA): TGCGCCAGCAGCTTGAGACACAGCATCTCTGGAAACACCATATATTTT. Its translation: CASSLRHSISGNTIYF.

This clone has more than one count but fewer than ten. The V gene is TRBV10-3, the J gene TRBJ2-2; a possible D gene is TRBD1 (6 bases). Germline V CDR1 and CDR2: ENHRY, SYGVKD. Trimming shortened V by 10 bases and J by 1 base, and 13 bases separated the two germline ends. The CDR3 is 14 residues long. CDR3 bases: TGTGCCACGACAGGACAGAGGAACACCGGGGAGCTGTTTTTT. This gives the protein CATTGQRNTGELFF.

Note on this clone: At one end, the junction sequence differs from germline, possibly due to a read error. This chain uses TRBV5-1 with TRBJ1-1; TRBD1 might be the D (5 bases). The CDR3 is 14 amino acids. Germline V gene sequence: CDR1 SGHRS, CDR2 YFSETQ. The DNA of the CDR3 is TGCGCCAGCAGCTGGACCCCAGGGTACACAGAAGCTTTCTTT. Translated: CASSWTPGYTEAFF.

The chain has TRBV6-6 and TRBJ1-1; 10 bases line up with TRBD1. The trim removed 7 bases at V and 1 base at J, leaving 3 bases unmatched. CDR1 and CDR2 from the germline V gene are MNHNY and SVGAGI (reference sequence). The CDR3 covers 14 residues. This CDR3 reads CASTRDRGNTEAFF. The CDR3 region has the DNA TGTGCCAGCACCAGGGACAGGGGGAACACTGAAGCTTTCTTT.